This entry is about one T cell receptor (beta chain). This sample stems from a study of T-cell reconstitution after alpha-beta-depleted transplantation in children. Construction of the TCRbeta library involved unique molecular identifiers. In TCRdb, the PCR reads were re-called with MiXCR into one record per CDR3 protein. The repertoire holds around 250,000 distinct CDR3 sequences, with around 7.5% as singletons. Sequences were derived from PBMCs, mostly from graft donor cells, sampled 180 days after TCRalphabeta/CD19-depleted stem cell transplant. This receptor was taken from a male patient between 10 and 17 years old who had a stem cell transplant for acute lymphoblastic leukemia, so the T cells may come from the graft donor.

The CDR3 loop is CASSYLRQHYTF. DNA for the CDR3: TGTGCCAGCAGTTACCTCCGACAGCACTACACCTTC. The chain links TRBV12-3 or TRBV12-4 to TRBJ1-2, with D possibly TRBD1 on 5 matching bases. The V gene lost 4 bases and the J gene lost 10 bases, with 13 bases spanning the gap. The CDR3 contains 12 residues.